The text below deals with one T cell receptor beta chain. The antigen remains unidentified. Using immunoSEQ multiplex PCR, the repertoire was profiled, and TCRdb retains in-frame clones only, with some absent. Found here are about 140,000 clones, 91% of them singletons; the top ten hold roughly 1.3%. These data belong to a study of T cell responses to AZD1222 COVID-19 vaccine. Between the trimmed V and J ends, which lost 5 bases and 1 base, there was a span of 13 bases. Germline V CDR1 and CDR2: LNHDA, SQIVND (reference sequence). The CDR3 has 15 amino acids. General observations from the study: Repertoire sampling was restricted to post-peak T cell response timepoints.

This receptor was obtained from an adult who received the AZD1222 COVID-19 vaccine. Sequenced here: peripheral blood, sampled 28 days after the second AZD1222 dose. V and J are TRBV19 and TRBJ2-3; perhaps TRBD2 as D (5 bases). CDR3 in DNA: TGTGCCAGTAGTCCCGAGGCGGGCGGCACAGATACGCAGTATTTT. This gives the protein CASSPEAGGTDTQYF.